These T cell receptor beta chains were read from a single sample in a study of T-cell memory formation after mild COVID-19. TCRdb analysed the 5' RACE reads with MiXCR anew, one entry per CDR3 protein. The sample holds 110,000 to 150,000 distinct CDR3 sequences, roughly a quarter seen once. Input material: PBMCs or a T cell subset sorted from them (not recorded which). These receptor sequences come from an adult woman who had mild COVID-19 (a few samples of this study predate the infection). Cell type and time point are not known. Both conserved end residues are part of each CDR3. The D gene is left open where the match is weak. Expanded clones get a size class; other rows say once, few or many, or leave the size out.

v_gene: TRBV4-3
abundance: few
d_gene: TRBD2
j_gene: TRBJ2-3
CDR3nt: TGCGCCAGCAGCCAAGATTTAGCGGGAGGGCCAGATACGCAGTATTTT
CDR3aa: CASSQDLAGGPDTQYF

v_gene: TRBV24-1
abundance: -
d_gene: TRBD2
j_gene: TRBJ2-5
CDR3nt: TGTGCCACCAGTGATCTAGCGGATCCGGAGACCCAGTACTTC
CDR3aa: CATSDLADPETQYF

v_gene: TRBV15
abundance: -
d_gene: TRBD1
j_gene: TRBJ2-2
CDR3nt: TGTGCCACCAGCAGCGAACAGGGGGTGGGCACCGGGGAGCTGTTTTTT
CDR3aa: CATSSEQGVGTGELFF

v_gene: TRBV15
abundance: -
d_gene: TRBD1
j_gene: TRBJ1-5
CDR3nt: TGTGCCACCAGCAGAGATGGATTCGGGACAGCGAATCAGCCCCAGCATTTT
CDR3aa: CATSRDGFGTANQPQHF

v_gene: TRBV5-6
abundance: -
d_gene: -
j_gene: TRBJ1-4
CDR3nt: TGTGCCAGCAGCTTGTCTTCAGGGCCACTGTTTTTT
CDR3aa: CASSLSSGPLFF

v_gene: TRBV5-6
abundance: few
d_gene: -
j_gene: TRBJ2-7
CDR3nt: TGTGCCAGCAGCTTGAGGTACGGAACCTACGAGCAGTACTTC
CDR3aa: CASSLRYGTYEQYF

v_gene: TRBV5-1
abundance: few
d_gene: TRBD1
j_gene: TRBJ2-7
CDR3nt: TGCGCCAGCAGCTGGAACAGGGGTAGCTCCTACGAGCAGTACTTC
CDR3aa: CASSWNRGSSYEQYF

v_gene: TRBV29-1
abundance: -
d_gene: -
j_gene: TRBJ1-1
CDR3nt: TGCAGCGTTGAGGTGGCAGATACTGAAGCTTTCTTT
CDR3aa: CSVEVADTEAFF

v_gene: TRBV20-1
abundance: -
d_gene: TRBD2
j_gene: TRBJ2-1
CDR3nt: TGCAGTGCGGGACTAGCGGAAGGGGGAGGGCACAATGAGCAGTTCTTC
CDR3aa: CSAGLAEGGGHNEQFF

v_gene: TRBV7-8
abundance: once
d_gene: -
j_gene: TRBJ2-2
CDR3nt: TGTGCCAGCAGCTTCCCAGGGGAAGGCACCGGGGAGCTGTTTTTT
CDR3aa: CASSFPGEGTGELFF

v_gene: TRBV5-1
abundance: few
d_gene: TRBD1
j_gene: TRBJ1-1
CDR3nt: TGCGCCAGCACCGGGCAGGGGGGATTTGAAGCTTTCTTT
CDR3aa: CASTGQGGFEAFF

v_gene: TRBV27
abundance: -
d_gene: TRBD2
j_gene: TRBJ2-3
CDR3nt: TGTGCCAGCGGCTTACTAGCGGCTTATAGCACAGATACGCAGTATTTT
CDR3aa: CASGLLAAYSTDTQYF

v_gene: TRBV7-8
abundance: few
d_gene: TRBD2
j_gene: TRBJ2-5
CDR3nt: TGTGCCAGCAGCTTAGCGGGGGAGGGGTGGGGACAAGAGACCCAGTACTTC
CDR3aa: CASSLAGEGWGQETQYF

v_gene: TRBV7-2
abundance: -
d_gene: -
j_gene: TRBJ2-3
CDR3nt: TGTGCCAGCAGCTTCCTCGTGTCAGATACGCAGTATTTT
CDR3aa: CASSFLVSDTQYF

v_gene: TRBV29-1
abundance: few
d_gene: -
j_gene: TRBJ2-7
CDR3nt: TGCAGCGTTGAAATAGGGGTCCGGGGGAACGAGCAGTACTTC
CDR3aa: CSVEIGVRGNEQYF

v_gene: TRBV7-3
abundance: -
d_gene: -
j_gene: TRBJ2-1
CDR3nt: TGTGCCAGCAGCCCCGGGTTCAATGAGCAGTTCTTC
CDR3aa: CASSPGFNEQFF

v_gene: TRBV7-8
abundance: few
d_gene: -
j_gene: TRBJ1-2
CDR3nt: TGTGCCAGCAGCCCGGAGGGTCAGGGTGGCTACACCTTC
CDR3aa: CASSPEGQGGYTF

v_gene: TRBV29-1
abundance: -
d_gene: -
j_gene: TRBJ2-1
CDR3nt: TGCAGCGTGGGTGTCGCGGGAACTTACAATGAGCAGTTCTTC
CDR3aa: CSVGVAGTYNEQFF

v_gene: TRBV7-9
abundance: -
d_gene: -
j_gene: TRBJ1-5
CDR3nt: TGTGCCAGCAGCTTAGCAGGCGGCACGTACCATCAGCCCCAGCATTTT
CDR3aa: CASSLAGGTYHQPQHF

v_gene: TRBV12-3/TRBV12-4
abundance: -
d_gene: -
j_gene: TRBJ2-5
CDR3nt: TGTGCCAGCAGTCTAGGTCCTAGGGAGACCCAGTACTTC
CDR3aa: CASSLGPRETQYF

v_gene: TRBV29-1
abundance: -
d_gene: -
j_gene: TRBJ2-1
CDR3nt: TGCAGCGTTGATGAGGACCCAAGGGAGCATTTCTTC
CDR3aa: CSVDEDPREHFF

v_gene: TRBV19
abundance: -
d_gene: -
j_gene: TRBJ1-2
CDR3nt: TGTGCCAGTAGTATTGGTGGGCCAGGCTATGGCTACACCTTC
CDR3aa: CASSIGGPGYGYTF

v_gene: TRBV25-1
abundance: -
d_gene: TRBD1
j_gene: TRBJ1-4
CDR3nt: TGTGCCAGCAGTGACCGACGACAGGGCGAAGGGGAAAAACTGTTTTTT
CDR3aa: CASSDRRQGEGEKLFF

v_gene: TRBV13
abundance: -
d_gene: TRBD2
j_gene: TRBJ2-7
CDR3nt: TGTGCCAGCAGCCCCCGGGGGAGGGACGAGCAGTACTTC
CDR3aa: CASSPRGRDEQYF

v_gene: TRBV7-7
abundance: few
d_gene: -
j_gene: TRBJ2-6
CDR3nt: TGTGCTACCAGGAGCTCTGGGGCCAACGTCCTGACTTTC
CDR3aa: CATRSSGANVLTF

v_gene: TRBV5-1
abundance: -
d_gene: TRBD1
j_gene: TRBJ2-7
CDR3nt: TGCGCCAGCAGCGGGCCGGGACAGCATTCCTACGAGCAGTACTTC
CDR3aa: CASSGPGQHSYEQYF

v_gene: TRBV4-1
abundance: -
d_gene: -
j_gene: TRBJ2-7
CDR3nt: TGCGCCAGCAGCCAAGATCAGGGACTCGGCTACGAGCAGTACTTC
CDR3aa: CASSQDQGLGYEQYF

v_gene: TRBV27
abundance: few
d_gene: TRBD2
j_gene: TRBJ2-1
CDR3nt: TGTGCCAGCAGTTTAGGATGGACTAGCGGGGGGAATGAGCAGTTCTTC
CDR3aa: CASSLGWTSGGNEQFF

v_gene: TRBV5-1
abundance: few
d_gene: TRBD2
j_gene: TRBJ2-3
CDR3nt: TGCGCCAGCAGCTTAGGAGCGGGAGACGGAGATACGCAGTATTTT
CDR3aa: CASSLGAGDGDTQYF

v_gene: TRBV12-3/TRBV12-4
abundance: -
d_gene: -
j_gene: TRBJ2-7
CDR3nt: TGTGCCAGCAGCCACCGGGACTTCTCCTACGAGCAGTACTTC
CDR3aa: CASSHRDFSYEQYF

v_gene: TRBV27
abundance: few
d_gene: -
j_gene: TRBJ1-5
CDR3nt: TGTGCCAGCAGTCCCGATAGCAATCAGCCCCAGCATTTT
CDR3aa: CASSPDSNQPQHF

v_gene: TRBV7-9
abundance: -
d_gene: TRBD1
j_gene: TRBJ1-1
CDR3nt: TGTGCCAGCAGCGCGGGACAGGGCACTGAAGCTTTCTTT
CDR3aa: CASSAGQGTEAFF

v_gene: TRBV12-3/TRBV12-4
abundance: -
d_gene: -
j_gene: TRBJ1-5
CDR3nt: TGTGCCAGCAGTTCCTCGGATCCGGGCCTCTATAGCAATCAGCCCCAGCATTTT
CDR3aa: CASSSSDPGLYSNQPQHF

v_gene: TRBV5-1
abundance: few
d_gene: -
j_gene: TRBJ2-1
CDR3nt: TGCGCCAGCAGCTTGTCCTTCACAGTCTACAATGAGCAGTTCTTC
CDR3aa: CASSLSFTVYNEQFF

v_gene: TRBV6-4
abundance: -
d_gene: TRBD2
j_gene: TRBJ2-3
CDR3nt: TGTGCCAGCAGTAAGCGGGAGACAGATACGCAGTATTTT
CDR3aa: CASSKRETDTQYF

v_gene: TRBV7-9
abundance: -
d_gene: -
j_gene: TRBJ1-2
CDR3nt: TGTGCCAGCAGCTTAGAGGGAGAAGGATACTATGGCTACACCTTC
CDR3aa: CASSLEGEGYYGYTF

v_gene: TRBV3-1
abundance: few
d_gene: TRBD2
j_gene: TRBJ2-7
CDR3nt: TGTGCCAGCAGCCCCGGACCGGGGGGGTACGAGCAGTACTTC
CDR3aa: CASSPGPGGYEQYF

v_gene: TRBV6-4
abundance: -
d_gene: -
j_gene: TRBJ2-3
CDR3nt: TGTGCCAGCAGCCCTGAAGGGGAGGGCACAGATACGCAGTATTTT
CDR3aa: CASSPEGEGTDTQYF

v_gene: TRBV2
abundance: -
d_gene: TRBD1
j_gene: TRBJ2-7
CDR3nt: TGTGCCAGCAGTGATACGGACAGGGCGTTAGAGCAGTACTTC
CDR3aa: CASSDTDRALEQYF

v_gene: TRBV4-1
abundance: few
d_gene: -
j_gene: TRBJ2-3
CDR3nt: TGCGCCAGCAGCCAAGCCCGGATGGCGGACGTTGGTCCAGATACGCAGTATTTT
CDR3aa: CASSQARMADVGPDTQYF

v_gene: TRBV7-8
abundance: few
d_gene: TRBD1
j_gene: TRBJ2-2
CDR3nt: TGTGCCAGCAGCACAAACGGACAGGGGGCAAGCACCGGGGAGCTGTTTTTT
CDR3aa: CASSTNGQGASTGELFF

v_gene: TRBV10-3
abundance: -
d_gene: TRBD2
j_gene: TRBJ2-1
CDR3nt: TGTGCCATCAGTGAGTCGGGGACTAGCGGTTACAATGAGCAGTTCTTC
CDR3aa: CAISESGTSGYNEQFF

v_gene: TRBV12-3/TRBV12-4
abundance: -
d_gene: -
j_gene: TRBJ2-1
CDR3nt: TGTGCCAGCAGTACGCTAGCGTTTGAGCAGTTCTTC
CDR3aa: CASSTLAFEQFF

v_gene: TRBV27
abundance: few
d_gene: -
j_gene: TRBJ2-7
CDR3nt: TGTGCCAGCAGTTTCCCCGGCTCCTACGAGCAGTACTTC
CDR3aa: CASSFPGSYEQYF

v_gene: TRBV7-9
abundance: few
d_gene: -
j_gene: TRBJ1-6
CDR3nt: TGTGCCAGCAGCTTAGACCTCGGTTCACCCCTCCACTTT
CDR3aa: CASSLDLGSPLHF

v_gene: TRBV5-5
abundance: -
d_gene: -
j_gene: TRBJ1-5
CDR3nt: TGTGCCAGCAGCTTATACCGGGACTCCCCCAGGCCCCAGCATTTT
CDR3aa: CASSLYRDSPRPQHF

v_gene: TRBV4-1
abundance: few
d_gene: -
j_gene: TRBJ2-1
CDR3nt: TGCGCCAGCAGCACGCTAAGCGGCAATGAGCAGTTCTTC
CDR3aa: CASSTLSGNEQFF

v_gene: TRBV15
abundance: -
d_gene: -
j_gene: TRBJ1-2
CDR3nt: TGTGCCACCAGCAGAGATGGAGTCATAGGGAACTATGGCTACACCTTC
CDR3aa: CATSRDGVIGNYGYTF

v_gene: TRBV4-1
abundance: -
d_gene: -
j_gene: TRBJ1-1
CDR3nt: TGCGCCAGCAGCCTCTCCACCGGGACTGAAGCTTTCTTT
CDR3aa: CASSLSTGTEAFF

v_gene: TRBV7-2
abundance: -
d_gene: TRBD1
j_gene: TRBJ2-3
CDR3nt: TGTGCCAGCAGCCCGGACAGGAACACAGATACGCAGTATTTT
CDR3aa: CASSPDRNTDTQYF

v_gene: TRBV7-9
abundance: -
d_gene: TRBD2
j_gene: TRBJ2-5
CDR3nt: TGTGCCAGCAGCCATAGCGGGGGAGCAGAAGAGACCCAGTACTTC
CDR3aa: CASSHSGGAEETQYF

v_gene: TRBV5-1
abundance: -
d_gene: -
j_gene: TRBJ1-3
CDR3nt: TGCGCCAGCAGCCTACACTACAGGGCTACCGACTCTGGAAACACCATATATTTT
CDR3aa: CASSLHYRATDSGNTIYF

v_gene: TRBV5-1
abundance: few
d_gene: -
j_gene: TRBJ1-5
CDR3nt: TGCGCCAGCAGCTTGGGGCCCGGGGGATCCAATCAGCCCCAGCATTTT
CDR3aa: CASSLGPGGSNQPQHF

v_gene: TRBV14
abundance: -
d_gene: TRBD1
j_gene: TRBJ2-7
CDR3nt: TGTGCCAGCAGCCAAGACAGGGGGCAATCCTACGAGCAGTACTTC
CDR3aa: CASSQDRGQSYEQYF

v_gene: TRBV2
abundance: -
d_gene: -
j_gene: TRBJ2-1
CDR3nt: TGTGCCAGCGGACGGACCACCCCGGACAATGAGCAGTTCTTC
CDR3aa: CASGRTTPDNEQFF

v_gene: TRBV30
abundance: -
d_gene: -
j_gene: TRBJ2-1
CDR3nt: TGTGCCTGGGAGGCCCCCGGGACCTTCCGCGCCTATGAGCAGTTCTTC
CDR3aa: CAWEAPGTFRAYEQFF

v_gene: TRBV9
abundance: few
d_gene: TRBD2
j_gene: TRBJ2-2
CDR3nt: TGTGCCAGCAGCGTGGGACTAGCGGCGAACACCGGGGAGCTGTTTTTT
CDR3aa: CASSVGLAANTGELFF

v_gene: TRBV29-1
abundance: -
d_gene: TRBD1
j_gene: TRBJ2-1
CDR3nt: TGCAGCGCCCCTTGGTGGGACAGCTCCTACAATGAGCAGTTCTTC
CDR3aa: CSAPWWDSSYNEQFF

v_gene: TRBV6-5
abundance: -
d_gene: -
j_gene: TRBJ2-6
CDR3nt: TGTGCCAGCAGACCACCCTACACCGGGGCCAACGTCCTGACTTTC
CDR3aa: CASRPPYTGANVLTF

v_gene: TRBV5-1
abundance: few
d_gene: -
j_gene: TRBJ2-7
CDR3nt: TGCGCCAGCAGCTTAGAAAGCGGGTCCCGCTACGAGCAGTACTTC
CDR3aa: CASSLESGSRYEQYF